This T cell receptor (beta chain) was recorded in a study of T cell responses to AZD1222 COVID-19 vaccine. The wider study: Some second doses came at about 4 weeks and others at about 12 weeks; these were pooled.

CDR3 length equals 15 residues. Deletions cut 3 bases from V and 4 bases from J, with 12 bases between. In germline, CDR1 is LNHDA, CDR2 SQIVND (reference sequence). Produced via immunoSEQ multiplex PCR; TCRdb's table is partial and in-frame only. The sample carries around 170,000 clones, roughly 93% recorded once. Specimen: peripheral blood, collected on day 0 of AZD1222 vaccination. The V and J genes are TRBV19 and TRBJ2-2, with D maybe TRBD1 (6 bases). This clonotype was obtained from an adult in good health. CDR3 sequence (DNA): TGTGCCAGTAGTATCTTCAGGGGCGGCACCGGGGAGCTGTTTTTT. It encodes CASSIFRGGTGELFF.